This T cell receptor beta chain was documented in a study of PD-1 blockade in classical Hodgkin lymphoma (dated by TCRdb to 2020 to 2021). For the study in its entirety: Nivolumab dosing was 3 mg/kg intravenously every 2 weeks, continuing until either disease progression or unacceptable toxicity. The study used CyTOF and TCR beta sequencing to define a peripheral blood immune signature of response to PD-1 blockade in classical Hodgkin lymphoma. The paper's findings and limits, for the study overall: Among trial patients, those achieving complete response had baseline diversity similar to that of newly diagnosed patients, while diversity was significantly lower in partial responders and progressors. Patients starting nivolumab less than 1 year after ASCT had lower diversity and were excluded from later analyses to avoid confounding by immune reconstitution. CD4+ but not CD8+ TCR diversity rose significantly by C4D1 (p=0.0027 vs p=0.16), most apparent in complete responders (p=0.02). Baseline TCR diversity was reported to be lower in newly diagnosed patients than in healthy donors and to be lower still in relapsed/refractory patients. The study was restricted to a single clinical trial cohort, and the causes of repertoire differences, possibly disease activity or prior therapy, were left undefined.

The label giving this sample's time point can be read as: cycle 1 day 1 (C1D1), immediately before nivolumab initiation. Every trial patient had relapsed following autologous stem cell transplantation, and prior brentuximab vedotin exposure was what differed among cohorts A, B and C. The trial cohort comprised a few dozen patients with relapsed/refractory classical Hodgkin lymphoma whose best overall responses were complete response, partial response or progressive disease. In the multi-cohort phase II CheckMate 205 trial, trial patients received single-agent nivolumab. Best overall response was determined by an independent review committee according to the 2007 International Working Group response criteria. Trial PBMCs were collected just before the start of nivolumab (C1D1) and during therapy at cycle 2 day 1 and cycle 4 day 1. Peripheral blood was collected in 8 mL Vacutainer Cell Preparation Tubes, from which PBMCs were isolated by centrifugation and then cryopreserved.

The Qiagen DNeasy kit was used to extract genomic DNA both from unsorted PBMCs and from the negatively selected CD4+ and CD8+ fractions. TCR beta CDR3 regions were subjected to amplification by immunoSEQ multiplex PCR with primers that anneal to V and J segments. A synthetic immune receptor repertoire was used to minimize amplification bias, and remaining bias was computationally removed after sequencing. In the source study's methods: Custom Python scripts were used to quantify repertoire diversity as the Shannon entropy index. The unsorted, CD4+ and CD8+ repertoires were each analyzed separately, with the exception of combined analyses, where CD4+ and CD8+ sequences were merged in silico. Clonal expansion was defined as at least a 2-fold frequency increase after treatment relative to C1D1, with a pseudocount of 0.5 for undetected baseline clones. Clones with 0 or 1 copy at C1D1 were defined as singleton clones, while clones with 2 or more copies were defined as non-singleton clones. By matching protein sequences in sorted samples from the same patient, clones expanded in unsorted samples were annotated as CD4+, CD8+ or unknown. Diversity changes from C1D1 to C4D1 were tested in paired samples using Wilcoxon tests. TCRdb holds this immuneACCESS table with in-frame rearrangements only. Some clones are missing; in checked studies, unresolved V genes explain under half, and the rest has no known cause. That table supplies the V and J calls and clone size; D and trimming were determined from the DNA. The sample table records tens of thousands of clones; more than 75% of these occur just once. The biggest ten clones account for 2.5% of the sample.

Details on this clone: It lacks a known antigen. Base qualities are missing; no much larger clone stands one base away.

Sequencing was performed on peripheral blood mononuclear cells (PBMCs), taken at baseline. The source is a human donor with classical Hodgkin lymphoma.

The CDR3 amino acid sequence is: CASTPSLAGVPNEQFF. The DNA sequence is TGTGCCAGCACGCCGTCACTAGCGGGGGTCCCAAATGAGCAGTTCTTC. This chain is built from TRBV7-6 and TRBJ2-1, with TRBD2 identical over 11 junction bases. CDR1 and CDR2, looked up from the germline V gene, are SGHVS and FNYEAQ. The CDR3 spans 16 residues, from the cysteine through the phenylalanine. Of all the DNA, just the CDR3 is kept, 48 bases in frame from base 1. Trimming takes 7 bases off V and 7 bases off J; junction bases not matched to a gene: 12.